This T cell receptor beta chain stems from a study of cytomegalovirus exposure and HLA in healthy donors. Primers: 60 Vbeta forward and 13 Jbeta reverse. The assay was immunoSEQ multiplex PCR, and TCRdb's table has in-frame clones only and misses some. Of around 130,000 clones listed, around 74% are singletons. Trimming took 3 bases from V and 7 from J; bases not matched to a gene: 16. There are 19 residues in the CDR3. Germline CDR1 reads MNHNS; CDR2 reads SASEGT. Sequencing was performed on PBMCs. The TCR sequence derives from a man aged 40-50 years in good health and CMV-seropositive. The V call is TRBV6-1, the J call TRBJ1-6; TRBD1 aligns across 9 bases. The CDR3 bases are TGTGCCAGCAGTGACGGACTCTTTAACAGGGGGCTGTGGAATTCACCCCTCCACTTT. Amino acids: CASSDGLFNRGLWNSPLHF.